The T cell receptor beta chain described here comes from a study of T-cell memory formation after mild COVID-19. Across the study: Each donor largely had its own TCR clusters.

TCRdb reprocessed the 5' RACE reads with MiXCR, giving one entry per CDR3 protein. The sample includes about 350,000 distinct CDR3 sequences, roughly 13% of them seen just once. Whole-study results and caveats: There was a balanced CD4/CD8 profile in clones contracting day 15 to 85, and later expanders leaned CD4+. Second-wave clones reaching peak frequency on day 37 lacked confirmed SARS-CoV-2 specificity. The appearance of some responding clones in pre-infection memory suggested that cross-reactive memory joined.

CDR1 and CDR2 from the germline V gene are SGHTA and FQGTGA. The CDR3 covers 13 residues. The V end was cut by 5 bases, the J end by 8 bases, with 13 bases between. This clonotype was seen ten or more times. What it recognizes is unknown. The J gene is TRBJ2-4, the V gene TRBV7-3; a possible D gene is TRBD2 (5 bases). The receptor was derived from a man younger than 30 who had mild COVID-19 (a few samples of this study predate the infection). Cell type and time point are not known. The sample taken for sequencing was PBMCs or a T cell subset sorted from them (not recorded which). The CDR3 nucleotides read TGTGCCAGCAGCCCCGGGGTCGGACACATTCAGTACTTC. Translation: CASSPGVGHIQYF. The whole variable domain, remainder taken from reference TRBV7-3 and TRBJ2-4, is GAGVSQTPSNKVTEKGKYVELRCDPISGHTALYWYRQSLGQGPEFLIYFQGTGAADDSGLPNDRFFAVRPEGSVSTLKIQRTERGDSAVYLCASSPGVGHIQYFGAGTRLSVL.